Following are 21 T cell receptor beta chains from one sample sequenced in a study of cytomegalovirus exposure and HLA in healthy donors. PCR used 60 Vbeta primers and 13 Jbeta primers. Profiling relied on immunoSEQ multiplex PCR, and the TCRdb table lists in-frame clones only, not all of them. This table holds under 150,000 clones, approximately 80% found once. Sequencing input: PBMCs. The receptors come from a woman aged 40 to 55 in good health and CMV-seropositive.

The V gene is TRBV7-9, the J gene TRBJ2-5; perhaps TRBD2 as D (6 bases). Trimming shortened V by 11 bases and J by 4 bases, and 17 bases separated the two germline ends. The CDR3 extends over 13 amino acids. The germline V gene encodes CDR1 SEHNR and CDR2 FQNEAQ (reference sequence). The DNA for the CDR3 is TGTGCCGCCGGTACGGGAGCTGGAGAGACCCAGTACTTC. It yields the protein CAAGTGAGETQYF.

This clone was counted only a few times. The gene calls are TRBV20-1 and TRBJ1-2; TRBD1 matches 8 bases. J lost 6 bases, V lost 6 bases, and 3 bases had no gene match. The CDR3 covers 11 residues. CDR1 is DFQATT and CDR2 is SNEGSKA in the germline V gene (reference sequence). This CDR3 reads CSAQGANGYTF. The CDR3 region has the DNA TGCAGTGCCCAGGGGGCGAATGGCTACACCTTC.

For this clone: The junction and the germline gene differ at one end; a read error may be behind it. The chain links TRBV19 to TRBJ2-5; 8 nucleotides align to TRBD2. CDR1 and CDR2 (germline): LNHDA, SQIVND (reference sequence). The CDR3 is made up of 14 amino acids. CDR3 in amino acids: CASRGAGGQGTQYF. The DNA for the CDR3 is TGTGCCAGTAGAGGGGCGGGAGGCCAAGGGACCCAGTACTTC.

The sample holds a few counts of this clone. V gene TRBV7-2 combines with J gene TRBJ1-1; a weak D match, TRBD1 (6 bases). V dropped 3 bases and J dropped 1 base, with 12 bases sitting between them. Germline lookup yields CDR1 SGHTA and CDR2 FQGNSA. The CDR3 is made up of 15 amino acids. The chain's CDR3 is CASSFGTIKNTEAFF. The CDR3 DNA follows: TGTGCCAGCAGCTTTGGGACAATAAAGAACACTGAAGCTTTCTTT.

This sequence joins TRBV4-1 and TRBJ2-2, with 12 bases identical to TRBD2. CDR3 length: 19 residues. J gave up 2 bases and V 4 bases, and 11 bases lay outside the gene matches. CDR1 MGHRA and CDR2 YSYEKL come from the germline V gene. The CDR3 spells CASSRRTSGNPTNTGELFF. The CDR3 region has the DNA TGCGCCAGCAGCCGCCGGACTAGCGGGAACCCGACAAACACCGGGGAGCTGTTTTTT.

The chain joins TRBV6-6 to TRBJ2-5; 10 bases match TRBD1. Germline V gene sequence: CDR1 MNHNY, CDR2 SVGAGI (reference sequence). The CDR3 consists of 14 residues. Trimming removed 8 bases from V and 3 bases from J; junction bases left unmatched: 6. CDR3 sequence reads: CASGPTGGEETQYF. CDR3 nucleotide sequence: TGTGCCAGCGGTCCGACAGGGGGCGAAGAGACCCAGTACTTC.

CDR3 loop: CAISDSNSGANVLTF. The CDR3 DNA reads TGTGCCATCAGTGATTCAAACTCTGGGGCCAACGTCCTGACTTTC. The chain uses TRBV10-3 and TRBJ2-6; D remains ambiguous. The CDR3 runs 15 residues. Between the trimmed V and J ends, which lost 3 bases and 0 bases, there was a span of 6 bases. CDR1 and CDR2 (germline): ENHRY, SYGVKD.

Here the CDR3 DNA reads TGTGCCAGCAGCCCCCATCGGGGGACCGAGCAGTTCTTC. Translated: CASSPHRGTEQFF. The genes are TRBV14 and TRBJ2-1; a weak D match, TRBD2 (6 bases). This CDR3 comprises 13 residues. Trimming removed 4 bases at V and 10 bases at J, with 14 bases between. CDR1 is SGHDN, CDR2 FVKESK, per germline.

This rearrangement joins TRBV9 to TRBJ1-4; 9 nucleotides line up with TRBD1. The CDR3 is 17 amino acids. CDR1 and CDR2 from the germline V gene are SGDLS and YYNGEE. V shed 4 bases and J 5 bases; nucleotides not matched to a gene: 12. The CDR3 coding sequence is TGTGCCAGCAGCTCCCGCTCCGGGACAGGGTTAAATGAAAAACTGTTTTTT. Its translation: CASSSRSGTGLNEKLFF.

Here the CDR3 DNA reads TGTGCCAGCAGCCAGATGGGAGCACGGAATGAGCAGTTCTTC. Its translation: CASSQMGARNEQFF. The chain uses TRBV7-9 and TRBJ2-1; perhaps TRBD2 as D (5 bases). Trimming pared 5 bases from V and 7 bases from J, leaving 15 bases between. The CDR3 totals 14 residues. Germline-derived CDR1 and CDR2 are SEHNR and FQNEAQ (reference sequence).

This chain links TRBV5-4 with TRBJ2-3; TRBD2 aligns across 12 bases. The J segment lost 11 bases and the V segment lost 4 bases, leaving 5 bases of the junction unmatched. The CDR3 has 13 amino acids. Per germline, CDR1 SGHNT and CDR2 YYREEE (reference sequence). The CDR3 DNA reads TGTGCCAGCAGCCCGCTGACTAGCGGGAGGCAGTATTTT. Translated: CASSPLTSGRQYF.

V is TRBV10-3 and J is TRBJ1-1; maybe TRBD1 (5 bases). Trimming stripped 6 bases from V and 5 bases from J, with 13 bases between. The CDR3 runs 13 residues. Germline values: CDR1 ENHRY, CDR2 SYGVKD. CDR3 DNA: TGTGCCATCAGGTCCAGGGATGGAACTGAAGCTTTCTTT. It specifies CAIRSRDGTEAFF.

The chain recombines TRBV7-9 with TRBJ1-1; TRBD1 matches 9 bases. CDR1 is SEHNR and CDR2 is FQNEAQ in the germline V gene (reference sequence). After removal of 5 bases from V and 6 bases from J, the junction contained 7 bases not matched to a gene. This CDR3 is 14 amino acids long. The CDR3 region has the DNA TGTGCCAGCAGCATCGGACAGGGGAATTCTGAAGCTTTCTTT. As protein: CASSIGQGNSEAFF.

The gene calls are TRBV28 and TRBJ2-7; 8 bases agree with TRBD2. V was pared by 11 bases and J by 2 bases, with 8 bases of the junction left unmatched. The CDR3 totals 13 residues. Germline V lookup: CDR1 MDHEN, CDR2 SYDVKM. This CDR3 is CASLAGGTYEQYF. The CDR3 nucleotides read TGTGCCTCCCTGGCGGGAGGAACCTACGAGCAGTACTTC.

As to this clone: A clone one base away is much larger, so this may be a read error. CDR3 region: CASSSGTSGNEQFF. CDR3 nucleotide sequence: TGTGCCAGCAGCTCCGGGACTAGCGGAAATGAGCAGTTCTTC. The V call is TRBV7-6, the J call TRBJ2-1; 11 positions agree with TRBD2. The length of the CDR3 is 14 residues. Germline V CDR1 and CDR2: SGHVS, FNYEAQ. V lost 4 bases to trimming and J lost 7 bases; unmatched junction nucleotides: 3. The variable domain in full, completed from reference TRBV7-6 and TRBJ2-1, reads GAGVSQSPRYKVTKRGQDVALRCDPISGHVSLYWYRQALGQGPEFLTYFNYEAQQDKSGLPNDRFSAERPEGSISTLTIQRTEQRDSAMYRCASSSGTSGNEQFFGPGTRLTVL.

The rearrangement links TRBV7-8 to TRBJ2-3; TRBD2 matches 8 bases. There are 15 residues in the CDR3. Losses at the gene ends were 5 bases for V and 1 base for J; bases not matched to a gene: 5. Germline CDR1 and CDR2: SGHVS and FQNEAQ. The CDR3 sequence is CASSQPGLGTDTQYF. CDR3 DNA sequence: TGTGCCAGCAGCCAGCCGGGACTAGGCACAGATACGCAGTATTTT.

V and J are TRBV13 and TRBJ2-7, with D perhaps matching TRBD1 (8 bases). CDR1 PRHDT and CDR2 FYEKMQ come from the germline V gene (reference sequence). Between the trimmed V and J ends, which lost 0 bases and 7 bases, there was a span of 16 bases. This CDR3 region has 15 residues. CDR3 amino acids: CASSLGGRDRREQYF. The CDR3 DNA sequence: TGTGCCAGCAGCTTAGGGGGGAGGGACAGGAGGGAGCAGTACTTC.

This rearrangement joins TRBV30 to TRBJ2-1, with 14 bases lining up with TRBD2. This CDR3 has 15 residues. V gave up 5 bases and J gave up 8 bases; unmatched junction bases: 8. CDR1 and CDR2 from the germline V gene are GTSNPN and SVGIG (reference sequence). Here the CDR3 reads CAWGPGLAGVDEQFF. The CDR3 nucleotides read TGTGCCTGGGGGCCGGGACTAGCGGGAGTAGATGAGCAGTTCTTC.

The chain joins TRBV10-3 to TRBJ1-2, with 8 bases matching TRBD1. Germline trimming cut 4 bases from V and 8 bases from J; bases unmatched to any gene: 6. This CDR3 is built from 13 residues. Germline CDR1 is ENHRY and CDR2 is SYGVKD. The chain's CDR3 is CAISVDRDQGYTF. The CDR3 coding sequence is TGTGCCATCAGTGTGGACAGGGACCAGGGCTACACCTTC.

The gene calls are TRBV9 and TRBJ2-1; D might be TRBD1 (6 bases). Trimming pared 4 bases from V and 8 bases from J, leaving 16 bases between. The CDR3 loop spans 14 amino acids. Germline CDR1 and CDR2: SGDLS and YYNGEE. The CDR3 spells CASSLDGTLYEQFF. In DNA, the CDR3 is TGTGCCAGCAGCCTAGATGGGACATTGTATGAGCAGTTCTTC. The complete variable domain, with remaining parts taken from reference TRBV9 and TRBJ2-1, reads DSGVTQTPKHLITATGQRVTLRCSPRSGDLSVYWYQQSLDQGLQFLIQYYNGEERAKGNILERFSAQQFPDLHSELNLSSLELGDSALYFCASSLDGTLYEQFFGPGTRLTVL.

The chain recombines TRBV5-4 with TRBJ2-7; a possible D gene is TRBD2 (5 bases). CDR1 and CDR2 from the germline V gene are SGHNT and YYREEE (reference sequence). Trimming pared 0 bases from V and 3 bases from J, leaving 16 bases between. The CDR3 runs to 16 residues. In DNA form, the CDR3 reads TGTGCCAGCAGCTTGGCCCCCGGACCTGGGAGCTACGAGCAGTACTTC. This encodes CASSLAPGPGSYEQYF.